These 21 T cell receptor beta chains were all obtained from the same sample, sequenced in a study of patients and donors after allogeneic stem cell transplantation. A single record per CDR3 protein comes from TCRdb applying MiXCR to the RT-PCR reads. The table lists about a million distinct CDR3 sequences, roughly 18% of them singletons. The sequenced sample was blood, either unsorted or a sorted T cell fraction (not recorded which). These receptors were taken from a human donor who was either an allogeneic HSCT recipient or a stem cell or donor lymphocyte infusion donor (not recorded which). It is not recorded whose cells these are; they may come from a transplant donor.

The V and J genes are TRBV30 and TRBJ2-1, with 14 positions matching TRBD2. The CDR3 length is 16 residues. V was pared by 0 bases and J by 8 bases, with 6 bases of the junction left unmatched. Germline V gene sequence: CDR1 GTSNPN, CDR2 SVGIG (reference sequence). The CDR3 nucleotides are TGTGCCTGGAGTGTTGGGACTAGCGGGGGTATGGATGAGCAGTTCTTC. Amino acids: CAWSVGTSGGMDEQFF.

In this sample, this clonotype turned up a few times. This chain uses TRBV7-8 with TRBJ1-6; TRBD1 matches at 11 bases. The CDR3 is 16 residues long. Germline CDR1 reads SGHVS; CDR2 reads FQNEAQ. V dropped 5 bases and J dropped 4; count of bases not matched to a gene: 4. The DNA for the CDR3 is TGTGCCAGCAGCAGGGACAGGGGGACGTATAATTCACCCCTCCACTTT. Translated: CASSRDRGTYNSPLHF.

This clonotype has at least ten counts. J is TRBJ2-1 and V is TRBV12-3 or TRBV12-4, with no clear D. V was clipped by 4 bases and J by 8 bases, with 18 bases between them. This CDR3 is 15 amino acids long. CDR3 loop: CASSSLRSYQDEQFF. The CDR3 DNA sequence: TGTGCCAGCAGTTCCCTTAGGTCCTATCAGGATGAGCAGTTCTTC.

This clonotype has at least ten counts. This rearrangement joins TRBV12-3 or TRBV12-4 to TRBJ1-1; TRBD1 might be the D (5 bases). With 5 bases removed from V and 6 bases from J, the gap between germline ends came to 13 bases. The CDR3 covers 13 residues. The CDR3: CASSPWGPSEAFF. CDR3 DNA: TGTGCCAGCAGTCCCTGGGGACCCTCTGAAGCTTTCTTT.

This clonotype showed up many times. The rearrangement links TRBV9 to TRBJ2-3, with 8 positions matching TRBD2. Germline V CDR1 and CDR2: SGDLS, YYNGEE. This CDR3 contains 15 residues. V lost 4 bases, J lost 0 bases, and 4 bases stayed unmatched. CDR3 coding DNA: TGTGCCAGCAGCCCCCGGGGGGGTAGCACAGATACGCAGTATTTT. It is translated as CASSPRGGSTDTQYF.

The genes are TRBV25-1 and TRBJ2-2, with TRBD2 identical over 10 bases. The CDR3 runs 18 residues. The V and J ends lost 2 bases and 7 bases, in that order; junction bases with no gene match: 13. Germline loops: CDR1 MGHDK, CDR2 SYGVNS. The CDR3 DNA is TGTGCCAGCAGTGAAATTGGGTCCATAGCGGGAGGCGACGGGGAGCTGTTTTTT. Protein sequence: CASSEIGSIAGGDGELFF.

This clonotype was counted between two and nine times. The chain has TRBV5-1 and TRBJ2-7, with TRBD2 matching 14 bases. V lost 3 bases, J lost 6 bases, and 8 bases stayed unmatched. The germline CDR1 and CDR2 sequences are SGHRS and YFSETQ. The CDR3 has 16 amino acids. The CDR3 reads CASSSGLAGVRVEQYF. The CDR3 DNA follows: TGCGCCAGCAGCTCGGGACTAGCGGGAGTTCGGGTCGAGCAGTACTTC. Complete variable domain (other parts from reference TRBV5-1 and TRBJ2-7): KAGVTQTPRYLIKTRGQQVTLSCSPISGHRSVSWYQQTPGQGLQFLFEYFSETQRNKGNFPGRFSGRQFSNSRSEMNVSTLELGDSALYLCASSSGLAGVRVEQYFGPGTRLTVT.

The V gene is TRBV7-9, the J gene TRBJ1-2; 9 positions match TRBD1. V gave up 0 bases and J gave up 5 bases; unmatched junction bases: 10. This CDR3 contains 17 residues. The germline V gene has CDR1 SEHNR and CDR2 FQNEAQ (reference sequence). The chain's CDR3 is CASSLARTGDAPYGYTF. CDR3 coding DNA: TGTGCCAGCAGCTTAGCGCGGACAGGGGACGCCCCTTATGGCTACACCTTC.

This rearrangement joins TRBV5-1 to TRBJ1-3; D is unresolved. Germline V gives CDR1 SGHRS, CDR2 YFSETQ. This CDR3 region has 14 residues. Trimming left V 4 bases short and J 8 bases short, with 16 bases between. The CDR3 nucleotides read TGCGCCAGCAGCGGAGGATTCCCCAAGTACACCATATATTTT. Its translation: CASSGGFPKYTIYF.

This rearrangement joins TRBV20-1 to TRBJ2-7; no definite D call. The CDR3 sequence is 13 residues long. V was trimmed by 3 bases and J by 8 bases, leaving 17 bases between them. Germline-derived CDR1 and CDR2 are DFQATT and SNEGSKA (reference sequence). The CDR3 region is CSARTEIKRKQYF. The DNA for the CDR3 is TGCAGTGCTAGGACGGAGATTAAAAGGAAGCAGTACTTC.

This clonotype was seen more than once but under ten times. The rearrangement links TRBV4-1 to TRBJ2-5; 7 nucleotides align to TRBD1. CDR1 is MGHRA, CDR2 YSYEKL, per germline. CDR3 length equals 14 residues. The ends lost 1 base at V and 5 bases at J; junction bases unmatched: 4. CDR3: CASSQVPRGETQYF. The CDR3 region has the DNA TGCGCCAGCAGCCAAGTACCCAGGGGGGAGACCCAGTACTTC.

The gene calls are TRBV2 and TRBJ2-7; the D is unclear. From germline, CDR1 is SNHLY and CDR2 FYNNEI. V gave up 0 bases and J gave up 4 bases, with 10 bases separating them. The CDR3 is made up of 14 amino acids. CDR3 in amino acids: CASSEANSYYEQYF. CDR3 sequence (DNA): TGTGCCAGCAGTGAAGCGAACAGCTATTACGAGCAGTACTTC.

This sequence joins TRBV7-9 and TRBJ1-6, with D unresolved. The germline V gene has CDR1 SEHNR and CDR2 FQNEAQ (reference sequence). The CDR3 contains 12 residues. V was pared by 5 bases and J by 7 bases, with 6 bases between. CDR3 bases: TGTGCCAGCAGCCGTCCCAATTCACCCCTCCACTTT. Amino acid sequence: CASSRPNSPLHF.

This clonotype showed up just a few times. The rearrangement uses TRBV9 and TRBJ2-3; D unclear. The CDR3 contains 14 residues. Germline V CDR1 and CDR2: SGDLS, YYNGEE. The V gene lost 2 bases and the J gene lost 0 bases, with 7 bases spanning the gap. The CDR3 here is CASSVDPSTDTQYF. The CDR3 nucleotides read TGTGCCAGCAGCGTCGACCCTAGCACAGATACGCAGTATTTT.

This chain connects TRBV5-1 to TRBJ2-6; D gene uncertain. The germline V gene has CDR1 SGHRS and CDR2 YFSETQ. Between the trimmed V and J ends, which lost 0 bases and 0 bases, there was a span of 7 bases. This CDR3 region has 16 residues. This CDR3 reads CASSLGGYSGANVLTF. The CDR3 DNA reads TGCGCCAGCAGCTTGGGGGGTTACTCTGGGGCCAACGTCCTGACTTTC.

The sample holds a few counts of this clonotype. The CDR3 nucleotides are TGTGCCAGCAGCGTAACCGTAACGACAGGGTCTGAAGCTTTCTTT. As protein: CASSVTVTTGSEAFF. This chain uses TRBV7-2 with TRBJ1-1, with 7 bases identical to TRBD1. Germline CDR1 SGHTA, CDR2 FQGNSA. The J segment lost 6 bases and the V segment lost 5 bases, leaving 12 bases of the junction unmatched. The CDR3 length is 15 residues.

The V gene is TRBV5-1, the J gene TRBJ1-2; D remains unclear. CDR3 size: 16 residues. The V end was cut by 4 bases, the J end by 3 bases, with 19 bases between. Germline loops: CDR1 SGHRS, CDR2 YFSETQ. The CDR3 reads CASSLRKTEVDYGYTF. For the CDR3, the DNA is TGCGCCAGCAGCCTCAGGAAAACGGAAGTCGACTATGGCTACACCTTC.

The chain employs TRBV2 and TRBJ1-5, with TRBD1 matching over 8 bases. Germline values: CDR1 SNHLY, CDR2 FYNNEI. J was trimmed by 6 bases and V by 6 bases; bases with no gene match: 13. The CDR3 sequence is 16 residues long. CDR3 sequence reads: CASSAPQGVQRQPQHF. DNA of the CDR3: TGTGCCAGCAGCGCTCCACAGGGGGTCCAACGTCAGCCCCAGCATTTT.

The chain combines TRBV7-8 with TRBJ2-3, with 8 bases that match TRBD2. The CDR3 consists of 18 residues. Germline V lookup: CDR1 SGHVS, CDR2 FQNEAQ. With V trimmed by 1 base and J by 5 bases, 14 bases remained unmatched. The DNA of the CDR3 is TGTGCCAGCAGCTTAGTTGGGTTTGCGGGGGGATTGTTAGATACGCAGTATTTT. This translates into CASSLVGFAGGLLDTQYF.

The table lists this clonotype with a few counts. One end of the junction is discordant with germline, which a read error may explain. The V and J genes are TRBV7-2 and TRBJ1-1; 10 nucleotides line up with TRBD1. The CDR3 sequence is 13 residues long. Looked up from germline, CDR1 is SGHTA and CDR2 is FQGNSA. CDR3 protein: CASSPISGTGVVF. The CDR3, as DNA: TGTGCCAGCAGCCCCATCTCCGGGACAGGGGTTGTATTT.

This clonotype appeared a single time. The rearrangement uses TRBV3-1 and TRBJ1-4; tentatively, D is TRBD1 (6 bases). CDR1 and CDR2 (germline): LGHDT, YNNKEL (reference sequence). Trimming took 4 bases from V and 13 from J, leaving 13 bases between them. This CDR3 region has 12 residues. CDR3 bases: TGTGCCAGCAGCCTTCAACAGGGAACACTGTTTTTT. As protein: CASSLQQGTLFF.